This T cell receptor (beta chain) was sequenced for a study of blood T cell repertoires in COVID-19. Study in general: Both acute and convalescent COVID-19 samples were obtained from the United States, Italy and Spain. Sources were T cells, B-cell-depleted T cells, or PBMCs; the material itself was cDNA or gDNA.

Trimming took 4 bases from V and 2 from J, leaving 6 bases between them. The germline V gene encodes CDR1 SGHDN and CDR2 FVKESK. The CDR3 is 12 residues long. Source study methods: Reference gene primer amplification gave nucleated cell count estimates. Profiling relied on immunoSEQ multiplex PCR, and the TCRdb table lists in-frame clones only, not all of them. For V, J and clone size, that table is used; D and trimming come from the DNA. The table has 140,000 to 150,000 clones, roughly 86% seen once. The sequenced sample consisted of peripheral blood. This rearrangement joins TRBV14 to TRBJ2-7; D remains ambiguous. The sequence was collected from a human donor in a cohort sampled during active COVID-19. CDR3 coding DNA: TGTGCCAGCAGCCCCTCCCCCTACGAGCAGTACTTC. Translated, it gives CASSPSPYEQYF.